This TCR beta chain appears in the sequencing data of a study of cytomegalovirus exposure and HLA in healthy donors. V shed 0 bases and J shed 4 bases, with 7 bases lying between them. The CDR3 sequence is 14 residues long. Germline loops: CDR1 SGHNT, CDR2 YYREEE (reference sequence). This clone appeared a single time. The table came from immunoSEQ multiplex PCR; TCRdb's copy has only in-frame clones and leaves some out. Of fewer than 200,000 clones in the sample, 91% were seen once. The material sequenced was PBMCs. V usage is TRBV5-4 and J usage is TRBJ2-2; no clear D. The receptor comes from a young woman in good health and CMV-seropositive. This CDR3 reads CASSLAGPTGELFF. The CDR3 DNA reads as TGTGCCAGCAGCTTGGCAGGTCCCACCGGGGAGCTGTTTTTT.